Below, 18 T cell receptor beta chains from the same sample are listed, as sequenced in a study of blood T cells in healthy people across ages. For the second PCR, which ran for 7 to 11 cycles, a sample-barcoded 5' primer and a J-beta primer mix were used. TCRdb re-derived calls from the 5' RACE reads in MiXCR, one entry per CDR3 protein. The data contain around 520,000 distinct CDR3 sequences, around a quarter of them singletons. These data were also reused for a study on T cells of mothers and their children.

The sample taken for sequencing was blood. The receptors here all came from a boy aged 2-15 years in good health.

This clonotype occurred a few times. The chain combines TRBV27 with TRBJ1-4; maybe TRBD1 (6 bases). V was trimmed by 6 bases and J by 4 bases, leaving 12 bases between them. There are 14 residues in the CDR3. Germline V gene lookup returns CDR1 MNHEY and CDR2 SMNVEV (reference sequence). The CDR3 protein is CASREDRLNEKLFF. In DNA, the CDR3 is TGTGCCAGCAGGGAGGACAGACTTAATGAAAAACTGTTTTTT.

This clonotype appeared a few times. The chain couples TRBV15 to TRBJ2-5; D is perhaps TRBD1 (6 bases). CDR1 and CDR2 (germline): LNHNV, YYDKDF (reference sequence). The CDR3 sequence is 15 residues long. V was trimmed by 3 bases and J by 1 base, leaving 12 bases between them. CDR3 DNA sequence: TGTGCCACCAGCAGGGACAGATTGACCCAAGAGACCCAGTACTTC. Protein product: CATSRDRLTQETQYF.

This clonotype was observed a handful of times. This chain joins TRBV20-1 and TRBJ2-7; D might be TRBD2 (6 bases). The germline V and J ends were trimmed by 0 bases and 0 bases, with 12 bases remaining between them. The length of the CDR3 is 15 residues. Germline V gives CDR1 DFQATT, CDR2 SNEGSKA (reference sequence). The CDR3 DNA reads TGCAGTGCTAGAGACGAGCGCGGGGCCTCCTACGAGCAGTACTTC. Protein product: CSARDERGASYEQYF.

The table lists this clonotype with a few counts. The V call is TRBV5-1, the J call TRBJ2-6; 11 bases line up with TRBD2. Looked up from germline, CDR1 is SGHRS and CDR2 is YFSETQ. V lost 1 base, J lost 0 bases, and 9 bases stayed unmatched. CDR3 length: 20 residues. CDR3 sequence (DNA): TGCGCCAGCAGCTTGCATTCCGGACTAGCGGGTATCTCTGGGGCCAACGTCCTGACTTTC. Encoded protein: CASSLHSGLAGISGANVLTF.

This clonotype was observed many times. This sequence joins TRBV6-4 and TRBJ2-1; 9 bases are shared with TRBD2. The CDR3 runs to 15 residues. Per germline, CDR1 MRHNA and CDR2 SNTAGT. Germline trimming cut 5 bases from V and 7 bases from J; bases unmatched to any gene: 9. CDR3: CASSPSGAEANEQFF. CDR3 in DNA: TGTGCCAGCAGTCCTAGCGGGGCGGAGGCTAATGAGCAGTTCTTC.

The chain recombines TRBV5-1 with TRBJ2-1; 10 positions agree with TRBD1. This CDR3 contains 15 residues. With 5 bases clipped from V and 4 bases from J, the junction kept 6 bases outside the gene matches. The germline V gene encodes CDR1 SGHRS and CDR2 YFSETQ. This chain's CDR3 is CASRGGQGGYNEQFF. The CDR3 bases are TGCGCCAGCAGAGGAGGACAGGGGGGTTACAATGAGCAGTTCTTC.

This chain links TRBV15 with TRBJ2-7; TRBD2 matches at 9 bases. The CDR3 totals 15 residues. Per the germline V gene, CDR1 is LNHNV and CDR2 is YYDKDF (reference sequence). Trimming removed 6 bases from V and 7 bases from J; junction bases left unmatched: 13. DNA for the CDR3: TGTGCCACCAGTCCTTCGGGACTAGCTCTTGGAGAGCAGTACTTC. This codes for CATSPSGLALGEQYF. Looking up the rest from reference TRBV15 and TRBJ2-7 gives the full variable domain: DAMVIQNPRYQVTQFGKPVTLSCSQTLNHNVMYWYQQKSSQAPKLLFHYYDKDFNNEADTPDNFQSRRPNTSFCFLDIRSPGLGDTAMYLCATSPSGLALGEQYFGPGTRLTVT.

This chain connects TRBV7-6 to TRBJ2-5, with 8 bases that match TRBD2. Germline V gene data show CDR1 as SGHVS and CDR2 as FNYEAQ. The CDR3 consists of 16 residues. The junction had 6 bases not matched to a gene; V was cut back by 1 base and J by 2 bases. The CDR3 here is CASSLVRTSLQETQYF. Here the CDR3 DNA reads TGTGCCAGCAGCTTAGTCAGGACTAGCCTACAAGAGACCCAGTACTTC.

The gene calls are TRBV29-1 and TRBJ2-1; D remains ambiguous. The ends were cut back, 5 bases at V and 0 bases at J, with 5 bases in the middle. From germline, CDR1 is SQVTM and CDR2 ANQGSEA. The CDR3 consists of 12 residues. The CDR3: CSVRTSYNEQFF. CDR3 nucleotide sequence: TGCAGCGTTAGGACCTCCTACAATGAGCAGTTCTTC.

This clonotype showed up just once. The chain links TRBV5-1 to TRBJ2-4; D is unresolved. Trimming cost V 0 bases and J 7 bases, with 8 bases left between them. Germline V CDR1 and CDR2: SGHRS, YFSETQ. The CDR3 covers 13 residues. The CDR3 sequence is CASSLDLGNIQYF. The DNA of the CDR3 is TGCGCCAGCAGCTTGGACCTGGGGAACATTCAGTACTTC.

This clonotype was seen more than once but under ten times. The chain employs TRBV5-1 and TRBJ1-2; perhaps TRBD1 as D (6 bases). This CDR3 comprises 14 residues. The ends were cut back, 4 bases at V and 10 bases at J, with 20 bases in the middle. Germline assignment: CDR1 SGHRS and CDR2 YFSETQ. The DNA of the CDR3 is TGCGCCAGCAGCCCGGGCGGGCAGGGGATCGACTACACCTTC. As protein: CASSPGGQGIDYTF. Full variable domain (outside the CDR3, taken from reference TRBV5-1 and TRBJ1-2): KAGVTQTPRYLIKTRGQQVTLSCSPISGHRSVSWYQQTPGQGLQFLFEYFSETQRNKGNFPGRFSGRQFSNSRSEMNVSTLELGDSALYLCASSPGGQGIDYTFGSGTRLTVV.

The chain joins TRBV29-1 to TRBJ2-4; D may be TRBD2 (6 bases). Per the germline V gene, CDR1 is SQVTM and CDR2 is ANQGSEA. This CDR3 region has 17 residues. Trimming shortened V by 5 bases and J by 0 bases, and 20 bases separated the two germline ends. CDR3 nucleotide sequence: TGCAGCGTTTATGGGGGGTTGGGTCGCCCAGCCAAAAACATTCAGTACTTC. Protein sequence: CSVYGGLGRPAKNIQYF.

In this sample, this clonotype turned up a few times. This rearrangement joins TRBV12-5 to TRBJ2-7, with D maybe TRBD1 (5 bases). The J call may be mistaken, given a closer DNA end match to TRBJ2-1. Looked up from germline, CDR1 is LGHNT and CDR2 is FRNRAP. The CDR3 covers 15 residues. This chain's CDR3 is CASGLAIGVHREQFF. As DNA, the CDR3 is TGTGCTAGTGGTTTGGCCATAGGGGTGCACAGGGAGCAGTTCTTC.

This clonotype came up a few times. V is TRBV7-3 and J is TRBJ2-3, with D possibly being TRBD1 or TRBD2 (7 bases each). The CDR3 covers 14 residues. Trimming stripped 3 bases from V and 6 bases from J, with 13 bases between. Germline V lookup: CDR1 SGHTA, CDR2 FQGTGA. The DNA for the CDR3 is TGTGCCAGCAGCTTTCAGGGGGGGCCGGATACGCAGTATTTT. Its protein product is CASSFQGGPDTQYF.

The chain joins TRBV7-2 to TRBJ2-5, with 7 bases aligning to TRBD1. The CDR3 spans 14 residues. Unmatched junction bases numbered 3, after V lost 1 base and J lost 4 bases. Germline CDR1 and CDR2: SGHTA and FQGNSA. Written as DNA, the CDR3 is TGTGCCAGCAGCTTAGTTTGGACAGGAGAGACCCAGTACTTC. This translates into CASSLVWTGETQYF.

V usage is TRBV11-1 and J usage is TRBJ2-1; 10 bases are a match to TRBD1. Germline V lookup: CDR1 SGHAT, CDR2 FQDESV (reference sequence). Germline trimming cut 5 bases from V and 12 bases from J; bases unmatched to any gene: 10. The CDR3 extends over 14 amino acids. The CDR3 sequence is CASSPGQGLGGQFF. DNA of the CDR3: TGTGCCAGCAGCCCGGGACAGGGGCTCGGGGGGCAGTTCTTC.

In its sample, this clonotype was seen a few times. The V and J genes are TRBV5-6 and TRBJ2-3; D possibly corresponds to TRBD2 (6 bases). V lost 1 base, J lost 7 bases, and 13 bases lay in between. The CDR3 is 14 residues long. Germline assignment: CDR1 SGHDT and CDR2 YYEEEE. CDR3 DNA: TGTGCCAGCAGCTTGTACCGGAGGGCGAATACGCAGTATTTT. Protein product: CASSLYRRANTQYF. Full variable domain (outside the CDR3, taken from reference TRBV5-6 and TRBJ2-3): DAGVTQSPTHLIKTRGQQVTLRCSPKSGHDTVSWYQQALGQGPQFIFQYYEEEERQRGNFPDRFSGHQFPNYSSELNVNALLLGDSALYLCASSLYRRANTQYFGPGTRLTVL.

The sample holds many counts of this clonotype. The chain recombines TRBV2 with TRBJ2-5, with a tentative D call TRBD2 (6 bases). The germline gives CDR1 SNHLY, CDR2 FYNNEI. This CDR3 comprises 18 residues. V was pared by 2 bases and J by 4 bases, with 23 bases between. The CDR3 protein is CASSERVWSGQWRETQYF. The CDR3, as DNA: TGTGCCAGCAGTGAAAGAGTATGGAGCGGGCAGTGGCGAGAGACCCAGTACTTC.